The 12 T cell receptor beta chains listed next were all sequenced from one sample in a study of high-grade serous ovarian cancer treatment subgroups. Assay used: immunoSEQ multiplex PCR; TCRdb lists only in-frame clones, some missing. Altogether fewer than 6,500 clones are present, approximately 70% being singletons, with the ten largest covering less than 10%. Tumor samples were taken before definitive surgery or chemotherapy. The sample taken for sequencing was tumor tissue. The receptors were sampled from a human donor with high-grade serous ovarian cancer.

This chain links TRBV11-3 with TRBJ2-5; a weak D match, TRBD2 (5 bases). This CDR3 is built from 14 residues. V gave up 5 bases and J gave up 5 bases, with 15 bases separating them. Germline values: CDR1 SGHNT, CDR2 YENEEA. CDR3 region: CASSPARGRETQYF. The CDR3 DNA is TGTGCCAGCAGCCCAGCCCGGGGTAGGGAGACCCAGTACTTC.

The chain recombines TRBV5-1 with TRBJ2-3; D may be TRBD1 or TRBD2 (6 bases each). V was cut by 3 bases and J by 3 bases, with 11 bases left in between. Germline loops: CDR1 SGHRS, CDR2 YFSETQ. The CDR3 is made up of 14 amino acids. The CDR3 sequence: CASSSGGTTDTQYF. The CDR3 nucleotides read TGCGCCAGCAGCTCCGGGGGCACAACAGATACGCAGTATTTT.

This clone occurred a few times. The J gene is TRBJ2-3, the V gene TRBV4-1; D gene uncertain. This CDR3 has 16 amino acids. CDR1 MGHRA and CDR2 YSYEKL come from the germline V gene. V lost 0 bases, J lost 5 bases, and 15 bases lay in between. CDR3 sequence: CASSQDLRRLQDTQYF. The CDR3 region has the DNA TGCGCCAGCAGCCAAGATCTCAGGCGGCTTCAAGATACGCAGTATTTT.

The rearrangement uses TRBV27 and TRBJ2-1; TRBD1 or TRBD2 may be the D gene (5 bases each). Germline loops: CDR1 MNHEY, CDR2 SMNVEV (reference sequence). V lost 7 bases, J lost 1 base, and 17 bases lay in between. This CDR3 spans 16 amino acids. This CDR3 is CASIPTGTSSYNEQFF. The CDR3 nucleotides are TGTGCCAGCATCCCAACCGGGACGTCTTCCTACAATGAGCAGTTCTTC.

The V and J genes are TRBV2 and TRBJ2-1; 9 nucleotides align to TRBD2. V shed 9 bases and J 2 bases; nucleotides not matched to a gene: 8. Germline loops: CDR1 SNHLY, CDR2 FYNNEI. The CDR3 contains 15 residues. Written as DNA, the CDR3 is TGTGCCAGTGGGGGACTAGCCGCCACCTACAATGAGCAGTTCTTC. Translated: CASGGLAATYNEQFF.

The J gene is TRBJ2-7, the V gene TRBV27; 9 bases are a match to TRBD1. The CDR3 spans 18 residues. The junction had 17 bases not matched to a gene; V was cut back by 4 bases and J by 4 bases. Germline assignment: CDR1 MNHEY and CDR2 SMNVEV (reference sequence). The CDR3 nucleotides read TGTGCCAGCAGTTCAAATGGGTTTAGCCGGGACAGGGATTACGAGCAGTACTTC. Protein product: CASSSNGFSRDRDYEQYF.

This chain joins TRBV4-1 and TRBJ1-1; D might be TRBD1 (5 bases). V was shortened by 0 bases and J by 5 bases, with 13 bases between the two germline ends. The CDR3 totals 15 residues. From germline, CDR1 is MGHRA and CDR2 YSYEKL. The CDR3 here is CASSQDPPGRTEAFF. DNA of the CDR3: TGCGCCAGCAGCCAAGATCCCCCGGGGCGGACTGAAGCTTTCTTT.

The V gene is TRBV18, the J gene TRBJ2-5; tentative D call: TRBD1 (6 bases). Trimming removed 3 bases from V and 4 bases from J, with 12 bases in between. The CDR3 length is 14 residues. The germline gives CDR1 KGHSH, CDR2 LQKENI. The CDR3 sequence: CASSPRTEGETQYF. CDR3 nucleotides: TGTGCCAGCTCACCCAGGACAGAGGGAGAGACCCAGTACTTC.

This rearrangement joins TRBV19 to TRBJ1-1; possible D gene TRBD1, 5 bases. Per germline, CDR1 LNHDA and CDR2 SQIVND (reference sequence). The CDR3 is 14 residues long. V was cut by 3 bases and J by 4 bases, with 12 bases left in between. In DNA form, the CDR3 reads TGTGCCAGTAGTATGGGGCCGGGGTCCACTGAAGCTTTCTTT. Protein sequence: CASSMGPGSTEAFF.

This chain uses TRBV4-1 with TRBJ2-1, with TRBD1 matching over 10 bases. This CDR3 spans 16 amino acids. In germline, CDR1 is MGHRA, CDR2 YSYEKL. V was clipped by 1 base and J by 4 bases; unmatched bases: 4. For the CDR3, the DNA is TGCGCCAGCAGCCAAGGGACAGGGGGGGAGTACAATGAGCAGTTCTTC. Encoded protein: CASSQGTGGEYNEQFF.

The rearrangement joins TRBV5-1 to TRBJ2-1; TRBD2 is a possible D gene (5 bases). Trimming took 0 bases from V and 7 from J, leaving 11 bases between them. CDR3 length equals 14 residues. Germline V gene data show CDR1 as SGHRS and CDR2 as YFSETQ. The CDR3 protein is CASSLVVRVNEQFF. As DNA, the CDR3 is TGCGCCAGCAGCTTGGTTGTGCGGGTAAATGAGCAGTTCTTC.

The V call is TRBV15, the J call TRBJ2-1; 11 nucleotides align to TRBD2. Trimming took 1 base from V and 9 from J; bases not matched to a gene: 5. The length of the CDR3 is 15 residues. Per germline, CDR1 LNHNV and CDR2 YYDKDF (reference sequence). The CDR3 loop is CATSRVDSGRAEQFF. The CDR3 DNA is TGTGCCACCAGCAGAGTCGATAGCGGGAGGGCTGAGCAGTTCTTC.